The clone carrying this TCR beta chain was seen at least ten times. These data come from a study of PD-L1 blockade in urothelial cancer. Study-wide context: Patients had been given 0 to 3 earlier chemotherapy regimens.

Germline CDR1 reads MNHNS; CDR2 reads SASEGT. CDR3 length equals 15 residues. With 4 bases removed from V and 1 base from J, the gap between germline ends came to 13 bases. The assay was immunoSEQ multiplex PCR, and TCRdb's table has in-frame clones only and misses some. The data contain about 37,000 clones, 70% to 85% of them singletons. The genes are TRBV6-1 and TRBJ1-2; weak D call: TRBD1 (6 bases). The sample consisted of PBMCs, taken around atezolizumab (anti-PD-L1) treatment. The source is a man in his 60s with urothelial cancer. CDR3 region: CASSAGPRGNYGYTF. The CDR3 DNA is TGTGCCAGCAGTGCGGGGCCCAGGGGTAACTATGGCTACACCTTC.